These 10 T cell receptor beta chains came from one sample sequenced in a study of cytomegalovirus exposure and HLA in healthy donors. PCR was performed using 60 Vbeta and 13 Jbeta primers. Profiled with immunoSEQ multiplex PCR; TCRdb holds only in-frame clones, not every one. The sample lists 150,000 to 200,000 clones; under 80% were seen once. The sample taken for sequencing was PBMCs. The receptors here all came from a female donor in good health and CMV-seronegative.

J is TRBJ1-2 and V is TRBV1. TRBV1 is a listed pseudogene. This CDR3 is 16 amino acids long. The chain's CDR3 is CTSSHCRDSPTKGYTF. The CDR3 DNA is TGCACCAGCAGCCATTGTCGGGACTCCCCAACGAAGGGCTACACCTTC.

The chain carries TRBV5-5 and TRBJ2-7; TRBD2 matches at 10 bases. Germline loops: CDR1 SGHKS, CDR2 YYEKEE (reference sequence). Trimming at V came to 5 bases and at J to 8 bases, leaving 13 bases not matched to a gene. The CDR3 spans 15 residues. The CDR3 DNA is TGTGCCAGCAGGGGGTCCCTAGCGGGAGTGGCTCAGCAGTACTTC. Translated, it gives CASRGSLAGVAQQYF.

This clone was seen more than once but under ten times. This chain links TRBV11-2 with TRBJ1-2; no clear D. CDR1 and CDR2 (germline): SGHAT, FQNNGV. The V gene lost 3 bases and the J gene lost 9 bases, with 17 bases spanning the gap. The CDR3 totals 14 residues. The CDR3 DNA follows: TGTGCCAGCAGCTTGGCGGGTTTTCCGAAACGCTACACCTTC. It translates to CASSLAGFPKRYTF.

This clone has just one count. This chain links TRBV5-1 with TRBJ1-1; D remains unclear. CDR1 is SGHRS, CDR2 YFSETQ, per germline. V lost 4 bases and J 0 bases, leaving 7 bases between the germline ends. This CDR3 has 13 residues. The chain's CDR3 is CASSEAMNTEAFF. CDR3 DNA sequence: TGCGCCAGCAGCGAAGCCATGAACACTGAAGCTTTCTTT. Combining the CDR3 with reference TRBV5-1 and TRBJ1-1 gives the whole variable domain KAGVTQTPRYLIKTRGQQVTLSCSPISGHRSVSWYQQTPGQGLQFLFEYFSETQRNKGNFPGRFSGRQFSNSRSEMNVSTLELGDSALYLCASSEAMNTEAFFGQGTRLTVV.

The rearrangement joins TRBV10-3 to TRBJ2-7; 12 bases agree with TRBD1. The CDR3 sequence is 15 residues long. Per the germline V gene, CDR1 is ENHRY and CDR2 is SYGVKD. Losses at the gene ends were 6 bases for V and 4 bases for J; bases not matched to a gene: 7. The CDR3 sequence is CAIREPGQGAYEQYF. The CDR3 DNA follows: TGTGCCATCAGGGAGCCGGGACAGGGGGCTTACGAGCAGTACTTC.

V usage is TRBV19 and J usage is TRBJ1-5; D unresolved. Germline CDR1 reads LNHDA; CDR2 reads SQIVND (reference sequence). The CDR3 is 14 amino acids. V was shortened by 1 base and J by 3 bases, with 7 bases between the two germline ends. DNA of the CDR3: TGTGCCAGTAGTATAGGGCGGTACAATCAGCCCCAGCATTTT. Translation gives CASSIGRYNQPQHF.

V gene TRBV6-5 combines with J gene TRBJ1-4; tentatively, D is TRBD1 (6 bases). Germline V gives CDR1 MNHEY, CDR2 SVGAGI. CDR3 length: 15 amino acids. The V end lost 4 bases, the J end lost 5 bases, and 14 bases lay between the germline ends. Written as DNA, the CDR3 is TGTGCCAGCAGTTCGGGACACATAGGGAATGAAAAACTGTTTTTT. As protein: CASSSGHIGNEKLFF.

The gene calls are TRBV5-1 and TRBJ2-1, with 8 bases fitting TRBD1. Germline trimming cut 0 bases from V and 8 bases from J; bases unmatched to any gene: 4. CDR1 and CDR2 from the germline V gene are SGHRS and YFSETQ. This CDR3 region has 14 residues. DNA for the CDR3: TGCGCCAGCAGCTTGGGACAGGGGATCGATGAGCAGTTCTTC. Translation: CASSLGQGIDEQFF.

V is TRBV5-1 and J is TRBJ2-1; TRBD2 aligns across 9 bases. The CDR3 sequence is 15 residues long. V lost 4 bases, J lost 9 bases, and 11 bases stayed unmatched. Germline CDR1 reads SGHRS; CDR2 reads YFSETQ. The CDR3 here is CASSRGSGRGGEQFF. The CDR3, as DNA: TGCGCCAGCAGCCGAGGTAGCGGGAGAGGGGGTGAGCAGTTCTTC. The full variable domain, its missing parts supplied by reference TRBV5-1 and TRBJ2-1, is KAGVTQTPRYLIKTRGQQVTLSCSPISGHRSVSWYQQTPGQGLQFLFEYFSETQRNKGNFPGRFSGRQFSNSRSEMNVSTLELGDSALYLCASSRGSGRGGEQFFGPGTRLTVL.

This clone was seen just once. This chain uses TRBV30 with TRBJ1-4; D is unresolved. The CDR3 consists of 14 residues. Germline-derived CDR1 and CDR2 are GTSNPN and SVGIG (reference sequence). Trimming took 3 bases from V and 7 from J, leaving 15 bases between them. The CDR3 loop is CAWSKDGAPEKLFF. The CDR3 DNA reads as TGTGCCTGGAGCAAAGACGGAGCCCCTGAAAAACTGTTTTTT.